The clone carrying this T cell receptor beta chain appeared a single time. Study processing details: Quantification of nucleated cells was approximated via reference gene primer amplification. Sequencing was performed with immunoSEQ multiplex PCR; in TCRdb, only in-frame clones are kept and a portion is missing. The DNA gave D and trimming, while V, J and clone size come from that table. The sample shows 150,000 to 170,000 clones, 76% of them seen only once. These data belong to a study of blood T cell repertoires in COVID-19. Study context: The United States, Italy and Spain were the sources of the acute and convalescent COVID-19 samples. T cells, B-cell-depleted T cells, or PBMCs supplied cDNA or gDNA.

Sequenced sample: peripheral blood. The source is a woman older than 75 with acute or convalescent COVID-19.

In nucleotides, the CDR3 is TGTGCCAGCAGCCAATCACAGGGGGGTGGCTATGGCTACACCTTC. Its translation: CASSQSQGGGYGYTF. This chain connects TRBV7-9 to TRBJ1-2, with 8 bases that match TRBD1. This CDR3 has 15 residues. J was trimmed by 4 bases and V by 5 bases; bases with no gene match: 9. Germline V gene lookup returns CDR1 SEHNR and CDR2 FQNEAQ (reference sequence).